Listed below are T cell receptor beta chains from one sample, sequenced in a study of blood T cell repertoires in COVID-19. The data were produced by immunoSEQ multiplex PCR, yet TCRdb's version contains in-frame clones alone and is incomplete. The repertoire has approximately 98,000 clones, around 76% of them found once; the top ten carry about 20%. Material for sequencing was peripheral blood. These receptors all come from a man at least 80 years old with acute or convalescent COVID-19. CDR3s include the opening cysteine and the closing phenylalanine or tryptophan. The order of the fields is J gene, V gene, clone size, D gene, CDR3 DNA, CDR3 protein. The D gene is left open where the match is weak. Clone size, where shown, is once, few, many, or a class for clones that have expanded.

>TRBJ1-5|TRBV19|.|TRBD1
TGTGCCAGCCGGGACAGGGTCATGCAATCCAATCAGCCCCAGCATTTT
CASRDRVMQSNQPQHF
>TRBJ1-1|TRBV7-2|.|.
TGTGCCAGCAGTCCCAACGGTCCGGGAATGAACACTGAAGCTTTCTTT
CASSPNGPGMNTEAFF
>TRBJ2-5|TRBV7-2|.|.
TGTGCCAGCAGCCTTGCAAGAGGGAGGATCGAGACCCAGTACTTC
CASSLARGRIETQYF
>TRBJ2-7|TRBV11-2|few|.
TGTGCCAGCAGCTTCTCGCAGGGAGGCTACGAGCAGTACTTC
CASSFSQGGYEQYF
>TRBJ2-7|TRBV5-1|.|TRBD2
TGCGCCAGCAGCTCCGGGGGGGGAGGAGAATACGAGCAGTACTTC
CASSSGGGGEYEQYF
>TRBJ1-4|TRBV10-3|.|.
TGTGCCATCAGTTCAGGGACAACTAATGAAAAACTGTTTTTT
CAISSGTTNEKLFF
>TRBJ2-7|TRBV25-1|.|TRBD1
TGTGCCAGCAGGACAGGGGGCGGCTACGAGCAGTACTTC
CASRTGGGYEQYF
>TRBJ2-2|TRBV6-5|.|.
TGTGCCAGCAGCCTCAGGGCCGCACAAAGGAGGGAGCTGTTTTTT
CASSLRAAQRRELFF
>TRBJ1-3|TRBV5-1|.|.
TGCGCCAGCAGCTTGGACAGCTCTGGAAACACCATATATTTT
CASSLDSSGNTIYF
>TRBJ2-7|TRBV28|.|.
TGTGCCAGCAGTTTACCGGGGAGCTTATACGAGCAGTACTTC
CASSLPGSLYEQYF
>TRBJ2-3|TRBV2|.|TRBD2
TGTGCCAGCAGTTGGACTAGCGGGATACGCACAGATACGCAGTATTTT
CASSWTSGIRTDTQYF
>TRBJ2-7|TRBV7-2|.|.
TGTGCCAGCAGGCGAAACTACGAGCAGTACTTC
CASRRNYEQYF
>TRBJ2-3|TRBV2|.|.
TGTGCCAGCAGTGTGGGGACTTACACAGATACGCAGTATTTT
CASSVGTYTDTQYF